The entry below gives a single T cell receptor beta chain sequence along with its context. At one of its ends the junction is not consistent with the germline gene, which may arise from a read error. The source of the sample is a study of cytomegalovirus exposure and HLA in healthy donors. Germline V gives CDR1 SEHNR, CDR2 FQNEAQ (reference sequence). There are 15 residues in the CDR3. 60 Vbeta and 13 Jbeta primers were used in PCR. Original handling: Per a later analysis, the number of unique TCR beta chains was about 78 million, of which 9 million to 12 million were shared. Sequencing used immunoSEQ multiplex PCR; TCRdb keeps in-frame clones, though not all of them. V and J calls and clone size are as listed in that table; D and trimming were resolved from the DNA. Of 190,000 or so clones listed, 80% are singletons.

The sequenced sample consisted of PBMCs. The receptor's source is a boy under 18 in good health and CMV-seronegative. This chain joins TRBV7-9 and TRBJ2-2; TRBD1 agrees at 7 bases. CDR3 sequence: CSSSLGQANTGELFF. The CDR3 DNA reads as TGTTCCAGCAGCTTAGGACAGGCAAACACCGGGGAGCTGTTTTTT.